The 29 T cell receptor beta chains reported below all come from one sample, sequenced in a study of human T cells and chemical hapten exposure. TCRdb used MiXCR to reprocess the RACE reads, holding one entry per CDR3 protein. The sample shows approximately 82,000 distinct CDR3 sequences, about 10% of them seen only once. Time point denoted: patch test 1, 2 weeks after DPC sensitization. Described treatment: therapeutic diphenylcyclopropenone sensitization with weekly scalp DPC. The input for sequencing was whole blood, taken in connection with sensitization to the hapten diphenylcyclopropenone (DPC). Every receptor here comes from a man aged 35-49 years with alopecia areata. Some clones in this sample may be carry-over from other donors' samples.

The genes are TRBV5-1 and TRBJ1-1; possible D gene TRBD1, 5 bases. This CDR3 spans 14 amino acids. Germline V gene data show CDR1 as SGHRS and CDR2 as YFSETQ. V shed 4 bases and J shed 8 bases, with 18 bases lying between them. The CDR3 DNA follows: TGCGCCAGCAGCGTGGCGACGGGAGGGGAAGAAGCTTTCTTT. Protein: CASSVATGGEEAFF.

There are a few counts of this clonotype. The chain is built from TRBV7-9 and TRBJ2-3; 8 nucleotides line up with TRBD1. Germline CDR1 is SEHNR and CDR2 is FQNEAQ (reference sequence). This CDR3 is 14 amino acids long. With V trimmed by 4 bases and J by 0 bases, 0 bases remained unmatched. The DNA for the CDR3 is TGTGCCAGCAGCTGGACAGGGAGCACAGATACGCAGTATTTT. This codes for CASSWTGSTDTQYF.

This clonotype was seen repeatedly, ten times or more. The V gene is TRBV6-6, the J gene TRBJ1-1; TRBD1 aligns across 7 bases. V lost 6 bases, J lost 4 bases, and 14 bases stayed unmatched. CDR3 length: 16 amino acids. From germline, CDR1 is MNHNY and CDR2 SVGAGI (reference sequence). The CDR3 coding sequence is TGTGCCAGCAGCCACCCCAACTACAGGGACAGCACTGAAGCTTTCTTT. It encodes CASSHPNYRDSTEAFF.

This clonotype was detected a few times. CDR3 bases: TGTGCCAGCAGTAGGGACAGGGACGATCAGCCCCAGCATTTT. Residues: CASSRDRDDQPQHF. This chain connects TRBV6-2 or TRBV6-3 to TRBJ1-5; 9 bases are shared with TRBD1. Looked up from germline, CDR1 is MNHEY and CDR2 is SVGEGT. The CDR3 spans 14 residues. V lost 5 bases, J lost 5 bases, and 4 bases stayed unmatched.

This clonotype came up a few times. The chain has TRBV6-5 and TRBJ1-6, with a possible D match to TRBD1 (6 bases). Germline CDR1 is MNHEY and CDR2 is SVGAGI. V was pared by 6 bases and J by 9 bases, with 21 bases between. The length of the CDR3 is 16 residues. The DNA for the CDR3 is TGTGCCAGCAGCCCCCCAGGGGCTAGCATAACTTCACCCCTCCACTTT. This codes for CASSPPGASITSPLHF.

V gene TRBV5-4 combines with J gene TRBJ1-4; 7 bases line up with TRBD1. Unmatched junction bases numbered 6, after V lost 3 bases and J lost 4 bases. Per the germline V gene, CDR1 is SGHNT and CDR2 is YYREEE (reference sequence). CDR3 length: 15 residues. CDR3 amino acids: CASSSHRGVNEKLFF. The CDR3 coding sequence is TGTGCCAGCAGCTCCCACAGGGGCGTTAATGAAAAACTGTTTTTT.

This clonotype was counted only a few times. J is TRBJ1-4 and V is TRBV12-3 or TRBV12-4; 8 bases are a match to TRBD1. CDR3 size: 19 residues. Trimming at V came to 6 bases and at J to 6 bases, leaving 21 bases not matched to a gene. The CDR3 sequence is CASSLTGEWSYVEDEKLFF. For the CDR3, the DNA is TGTGCCAGCAGCTTGACAGGGGAATGGAGTTACGTGGAGGATGAAAAACTGTTTTTT.

This clonotype has ten or more counts. This chain links TRBV28 with TRBJ1-3, with 9 bases aligning to TRBD1. The CDR3 is 17 residues long. CDR1 is MDHEN and CDR2 is SYDVKM in the germline V gene. V was clipped by 3 bases and J by 0 bases; unmatched bases: 6. Written as DNA, the CDR3 is TGTGCCAGCAGTTTCTTTACAGGGGGCGTCTCTGGAAACACCATATATTTT. Protein product: CASSFFTGGVSGNTIYF.

This clonotype occurred many times. The chain recombines TRBV6-1 with TRBJ1-2; D gene ambiguous. The germline V gene encodes CDR1 MNHNS and CDR2 SASEGT. Trimming stripped 2 bases from V and 5 bases from J, with 12 bases between. The CDR3 is made up of 14 amino acids. The CDR3 reads CASSESGSEYGYTF. The DNA of the CDR3 is TGTGCCAGCAGTGAATCGGGGTCTGAATATGGCTACACCTTC.

This clonotype has only a few counts. The chain recombines TRBV15 with TRBJ2-5; TRBD1 matches at 10 bases. Germline assignment: CDR1 LNHNV and CDR2 YYDKDF (reference sequence). V shed 5 bases and J 5 bases; nucleotides not matched to a gene: 8. This CDR3 is 15 amino acids long. The CDR3, as DNA: TGTGCCACCAGCTATTCCGTGACAGGGGGCGAGACCCAGTACTTC. Its translation is CATSYSVTGGETQYF.

This clonotype was picked up many times. The chain has TRBV7-2 and TRBJ1-5; 8 bases are shared with TRBD1. With V trimmed by 1 base and J by 7 bases, 6 bases remained unmatched. The CDR3 is 15 amino acids. Looked up from germline, CDR1 is SGHTA and CDR2 is FQGNSA. CDR3 DNA: TGTGCCAGCAGCTTAGTGGCAGGGGGCGGCCAGCCCCAGCATTTT. Its protein is CASSLVAGGGQPQHF.

The rearrangement links TRBV20-1 to TRBJ1-3; 7 nucleotides align to TRBD1. This CDR3 contains 14 residues. J gave up 4 bases and V 4 bases, and 7 bases lay outside the gene matches. The V gene's germline CDR1 is DFQATT and CDR2 SNEGSKA (reference sequence). In DNA form, the CDR3 reads TGCAGTGCTAAAACAGGGGCTAACGGAAACACCATATATTTT. Protein: CSAKTGANGNTIYF.

The gene calls are TRBV5-1 and TRBJ1-1; 8 bases agree with TRBD1. Unmatched junction bases numbered 6, after V lost 4 bases and J lost 1 base. This CDR3 region has 15 residues. The germline CDR1 and CDR2 sequences are SGHRS and YFSETQ. CDR3 amino acids: CASSDAGTGNTEAFF. The CDR3 DNA reads TGCGCCAGCAGCGACGCGGGGACAGGGAACACTGAAGCTTTCTTT. The full variable domain, completed using reference TRBV5-1 and TRBJ1-1, is KAGVTQTPRYLIKTRGQQVTLSCSPISGHRSVSWYQQTPGQGLQFLFEYFSETQRNKGNFPGRFSGRQFSNSRSEMNVSTLELGDSALYLCASSDAGTGNTEAFFGQGTRLTVV.

This clonotype was seen a handful of times. This chain uses TRBV11-2 with TRBJ2-3; 9 positions match TRBD2. The CDR3 has 16 residues. The germline gives CDR1 SGHAT, CDR2 FQNNGV. V dropped 3 bases and J dropped 1; count of bases not matched to a gene: 5. CDR3 sequence: CASSLGSGSRTDTQYF. As DNA, the CDR3 is TGTGCCAGCAGCTTGGGTAGCGGGAGTCGCACAGATACGCAGTATTTT.

This clonotype was seen more than once but under ten times. CDR3 coding DNA: TGTGCCAGTAGTATGGGGGGACAGGGGGTCCAGCCCCAGCATTTT. This sequence encodes CASSMGGQGVQPQHF. The genes are TRBV19 and TRBJ1-5; TRBD1 agrees at 11 bases. Germline CDR1 and CDR2: LNHDA and SQIVND (reference sequence). This CDR3 has 15 amino acids. Losses at the gene ends were 3 bases for V and 7 bases for J; bases not matched to a gene: 5. Variable domain in full (rest from reference TRBV19 and TRBJ1-5): DGGITQSPKYLFRKEGQNVTLSCEQNLNHDAMYWYRQDPGQGLRLIYYSQIVNDFQKGDIAEGYSVSREKKESFPLTVTSAQKNPTAFYLCASSMGGQGVQPQHFGDGTRLSIL.

J is TRBJ2-3 and V is TRBV12-3 or TRBV12-4, with TRBD2 as a possible D gene (5 bases). The V and J ends lost 6 bases and 2 bases respectively, with 12 bases between them. The CDR3 has 14 residues. CDR3 protein: CASRFSGDTDTQYF. The CDR3 coding sequence is TGTGCCAGCAGATTTTCCGGGGACACAGATACGCAGTATTTT.

This chain joins TRBV5-1 and TRBJ2-7; possible D gene TRBD2, 6 bases. The CDR3 has 15 residues. The germline V gene encodes CDR1 SGHRS and CDR2 YFSETQ. The V end lost 2 bases, the J end lost 6 bases, and 18 bases lay between the germline ends. The CDR3 sequence: CASSFSVGDLGEQYV. The CDR3 bases are TGCGCCAGCAGCTTCTCCGTCGGGGACTTGGGCGAGCAGTACGTC.

The chain recombines TRBV29-1 with TRBJ2-3; D is tentatively TRBD1 or TRBD2 (5 bases each). The CDR3 covers 15 residues. With 6 bases removed from V and 3 bases from J, the gap between germline ends came to 19 bases. Germline CDR1 and CDR2: SQVTM and ANQGSEA. CDR3 amino acids: CSVPPPGRGTDTQYF. The CDR3 nucleotides are TGCAGCGTCCCGCCTCCGGGACGAGGGACAGATACGCAGTATTTT.

The rearrangement links TRBV29-1 to TRBJ2-1; a weak D match, TRBD1 (5 bases). The CDR3 is 15 amino acids. CDR1 and CDR2 (germline): SQVTM, ANQGSEA. Trimming shortened V by 0 bases and J by 5 bases, and 14 bases separated the two germline ends. The CDR3 nucleotides read TGCAGCGTTGAAGAAGGGGCAGGGTGGGACAATGAGCAGTTCTTC. This codes for CSVEEGAGWDNEQFF.

This clonotype was seen many times. The chain joins TRBV4-3 to TRBJ1-5; D is unresolved. There are 16 residues in the CDR3. V gave up 2 bases and J gave up 3 bases, with 14 bases separating them. The germline V gene has CDR1 LGHNA and CDR2 YSLEER. CDR3: CASSQPPGRINQPQHF. The CDR3 DNA reads TGCGCCAGCAGCCAACCTCCTGGACGGATCAATCAGCCCCAGCATTTT.

This rearrangement joins TRBV5-1 to TRBJ2-1; 7 positions match TRBD1. Germline CDR1 and CDR2: SGHRS and YFSETQ. The CDR3 has 13 amino acids. Losses at the gene ends were 0 bases for V and 8 bases for J; bases not matched to a gene: 2. In DNA form, the CDR3 reads TGCGCCAGCAGCTTGGGACAGGGTGATGAGCAGTTCTTC. Translation: CASSLGQGDEQFF.

This clonotype came up a few times. The chain links TRBV6-2 or TRBV6-3 to TRBJ2-1, with 12 bases matching TRBD2. The J segment lost 7 bases and the V segment lost 10 bases, leaving 11 bases of the junction unmatched. Germline V CDR1 and CDR2: MNHEY, SVGEGT. The CDR3 sequence is 15 residues long. The CDR3: CATIPGLAGRNEQFF. The CDR3 DNA sequence: TGTGCCACAATACCGGGACTAGCGGGTCGTAATGAGCAGTTCTTC.

This clonotype has a handful of counts. The V gene is TRBV20-1, the J gene TRBJ1-1, with no clear D. V was clipped by 5 bases and J by 1 base, with 11 bases between them. Germline CDR1 DFQATT, CDR2 SNEGSKA (reference sequence). This CDR3 is built from 13 residues. The CDR3 is CSAVAGRNTEAFF. CDR3 in DNA: TGCAGTGCTGTAGCAGGAAGGAACACTGAAGCTTTCTTT.

The V call is TRBV7-2, the J call TRBJ2-4; maybe TRBD2 (5 bases). The CDR3 runs to 17 residues. Trimming removed 5 bases from V and 1 base from J, with 18 bases in between. Germline V lookup: CDR1 SGHTA, CDR2 FQGNSA. In DNA, the CDR3 is TGTGCCAGCAGCCCCACCCACGACGGGATGGCCAAAAACATTCAGTACTTC. It specifies CASSPTHDGMAKNIQYF.

This rearrangement joins TRBV9 to TRBJ2-5; D is perhaps TRBD2 (6 bases). V was shortened by 0 bases and J by 1 base, with 13 bases between the two germline ends. Germline CDR1 and CDR2: SGDLS and YYNGEE. The CDR3 is made up of 16 amino acids. This CDR3 reads CASSVEPSSAQETQYF. The CDR3 DNA sequence: TGTGCCAGCAGCGTAGAACCGTCTAGCGCCCAAGAGACCCAGTACTTC. The variable domain in full, with the rest retrieved from reference TRBV9 and TRBJ2-5, is DSGVTQTPKHLITATGQRVTLRCSPRSGDLSVYWYQQSLDQGLQFLIQYYNGEERAKGNILERFSAQQFPDLHSELNLSSLELGDSALYFCASSVEPSSAQETQYFGPGTRLLVL.

V gene TRBV6-2 or TRBV6-3 combines with J gene TRBJ1-5; D remains unclear. The length of the CDR3 is 14 residues. Germline CDR1 is MNHEY and CDR2 is SVGEGT. The V end lost 4 bases, the J end lost 3 bases, and 10 bases lay between the germline ends. The CDR3 DNA reads TGTGCCAGCAGTTGGGATTCTAACAATCAGCCCCAGCATTTT. Translating it yields CASSWDSNNQPQHF.

This chain links TRBV12-3 or TRBV12-4 with TRBJ2-1, with D unclear. CDR3 length: 13 residues. The V and J ends lost 1 base and 9 bases respectively, with 10 bases between them. CDR3 DNA sequence: TGTGCCAGCAGTTTAGGGACCGTTGGTGAGCAGTTCTTC. It encodes CASSLGTVGEQFF.

The chain joins TRBV20-1 to TRBJ2-3; 8 bases are shared with TRBD2. CDR1 is DFQATT, CDR2 SNEGSKA, per germline (reference sequence). The V segment lost 1 base and the J segment 0 bases; nucleotides outside the gene matches: 3. The CDR3 covers 15 residues. The CDR3 nucleotides are TGCAGTGCTAGAGGTTCTAGCGGGAGCACAGATACGCAGTATTTT. Amino acids: CSARGSSGSTDTQYF.

This clonotype was picked up many times. V and J are TRBV10-3 and TRBJ2-3; D is uncertain. CDR3 length equals 15 residues. V was shortened by 3 bases and J by 0 bases, with 10 bases between the two germline ends. Germline assignment: CDR1 ENHRY and CDR2 SYGVKD. This chain's CDR3 is CAISDSPTSTDTQYF. DNA for the CDR3: TGTGCCATCAGTGATTCACCCACGAGCACAGATACGCAGTATTTT.